The 3 T cell receptor beta chains presented below share a single source sample, sequenced in a study of high-grade serous ovarian cancer treatment subgroups. Tumor samples were taken before definitive surgery or chemotherapy. Profiling relied on immunoSEQ multiplex PCR, and the TCRdb table lists in-frame clones only, not all of them. The repertoire holds some 20,000 clones, with approximately 72% as singletons. Source material: tumor tissue. The receptors originated from a human donor with high-grade serous ovarian cancer.

For the CDR3, the DNA is TGTGCCAGCAGAAGGGACTATAATTCACCCCTCCACTTT. Translated: CASRRDYNSPLHF. J is TRBJ1-6 and V is TRBV6-4; no reliable D call. The CDR3 is 13 amino acids. The germline CDR1 and CDR2 sequences are MRHNA and SNTAGT. Trimming cost V 6 bases and J 3 bases, with 6 bases left between them.

J is TRBJ2-5 and V is TRBV30; tentatively, D is TRBD1 (5 bases). Looked up from germline, CDR1 is GTSNPN and CDR2 is SVGIG (reference sequence). Trimming took 2 bases from V and 7 from J, leaving 14 bases between them. The CDR3 runs 13 residues. CDR3 in amino acids: CAWSRLGPGTQYF. The CDR3, as DNA: TGTGCCTGGAGTAGGTTGGGGCCGGGGACCCAGTACTTC. The whole variable domain, remainder taken from reference TRBV30 and TRBJ2-5, is SQTIHQWPATLVQPVGSPLSLECTVEGTSNPNLYWYRQAAGRGLQLLFYSVGIGQISSEVPQNLSASRPQDRQFILSSKKLLLSDSGFYLCAWSRLGPGTQYFGPGTRLLVL.

The chain employs TRBV6-1 and TRBJ1-2; a possible D gene is TRBD1 (5 bases). This CDR3 comprises 15 residues. Trimming shortened V by 6 bases and J by 1 base, and 15 bases separated the two germline ends. In germline, CDR1 is MNHNS, CDR2 SASEGT. The CDR3 DNA reads TGTGCCAGCAGGAAGGCAAAGGGACTTAACTATGGCTACACCTTC. Its translation is CASRKAKGLNYGYTF.